Presented here are 15 T cell receptor beta chains from one specimen sequenced in a study of blood T cell repertoires in COVID-19. Profiling relied on immunoSEQ multiplex PCR, and the TCRdb table lists in-frame clones only, not all of them. The sample contains 52,000 or so clones, 85% to 95% of which appear only once. Sample: peripheral blood. The source of these receptors is a man aged 50 to 59 with acute or convalescent COVID-19.

This chain joins TRBV5-1 and TRBJ1-2; 10 bases match TRBD1. V lost 2 bases to trimming and J lost 4 bases; unmatched junction nucleotides: 5. The CDR3 is 15 amino acids. Germline-derived CDR1 and CDR2 are SGHRS and YFSETQ. In DNA, the CDR3 is TGCGCCAGCAGCTTAGGGGACAGGGGCTTCTATGGCTACACCTTC. Translated, it gives CASSLGDRGFYGYTF.

The V call is TRBV7-9, the J call TRBJ2-1; 10 bases are a match to TRBD1. Trimming at V came to 5 bases and at J to 6 bases, leaving 10 bases not matched to a gene. The germline V gene encodes CDR1 SEHNR and CDR2 FQNEAQ (reference sequence). This CDR3 contains 16 residues. CDR3 protein: CASSQWTGGNFNEQFF. The CDR3, as DNA: TGTGCCAGCAGCCAGTGGACAGGGGGTAACTTCAATGAGCAGTTCTTC.

The gene calls are TRBV29-1 and TRBJ1-3, with D maybe TRBD1 (6 bases). CDR1 SQVTM and CDR2 ANQGSEA come from the germline V gene. V lost 6 bases and J 3 bases, leaving 12 bases between the germline ends. The CDR3 is made up of 13 amino acids. CDR3 loop: CSVGPGVGNTIYF. The CDR3 coding sequence is TGCAGCGTGGGACCAGGGGTTGGAAACACCATATATTTT.

This clone was counted between two and nine times. The CDR3 DNA is TGTGCCATAGCGGATTTCCTCTACAATGAGCAGTTCTTC. It is translated as CAIADFLYNEQFF. The chain joins TRBV30 to TRBJ2-1; D possibly corresponds to TRBD2 (6 bases). V was trimmed by 8 bases and J by 3 bases, leaving 14 bases between them. The germline gives CDR1 GTSNPN, CDR2 SVGIG (reference sequence). The CDR3 consists of 13 residues. The full variable domain, rest sourced from reference TRBV30 and TRBJ2-1, is SQTIHQWPATLVQPVGSPLSLECTVEGTSNPNLYWYRQAAGRGLQLLFYSVGIGQISSEVPQNLSASRPQDRQFILSSKKLLLSDSGFYLCAIADFLYNEQFFGPGTRLTVL.

The chain employs TRBV7-2 and TRBJ2-3; D is possibly TRBD2 (6 bases). Germline V lookup: CDR1 SGHTA, CDR2 FQGNSA. The CDR3 totals 15 residues. V lost 3 bases and J lost 1, with 11 bases in between. CDR3 in DNA: TGTGCCAGCAGCTTGGAGGGGTGGGGCACAGATACGCAGTATTTT. It translates to CASSLEGWGTDTQYF.

The J gene is TRBJ2-1, the V gene TRBV10-3; 11 nucleotides match TRBD2. The CDR3 spans 16 residues. Germline CDR1 is ENHRY and CDR2 is SYGVKD. J was trimmed by 8 bases and V by 5 bases; bases with no gene match: 11. CDR3 DNA sequence: TGTGCCATCAGTCTAGTAGCGGGAGGGCCGGGATATGAGCAGTTCTTC. This codes for CAISLVAGGPGYEQFF.

V gene TRBV12-3 or TRBV12-4 combines with J gene TRBJ1-2, with D hard to call. This CDR3 comprises 11 residues. V lost 2 bases, J lost 10 bases, and 8 bases lay in between. CDR3 in DNA: TGTGCCAGCAGTTTATCCAGATTCTACACCTTC. Protein product: CASSLSRFYTF.

The chain has TRBV6-2 or TRBV6-3 and TRBJ2-2; 9 bases agree with TRBD1. J was trimmed by 2 bases and V by 5 bases; bases with no gene match: 6. The CDR3 consists of 16 residues. CDR1 is MNHEY and CDR2 is SVGEGT in the germline V gene. CDR3 nucleotide sequence: TGTGCCAGCAGTCGTACGGGACAGGGAAACACCGGGGAGCTGTTTTTT. Translated: CASSRTGQGNTGELFF.

The V gene is TRBV5-4, the J gene TRBJ1-1, with 7 bases lining up with TRBD1. The trim removed 3 bases at V and 1 base at J, leaving 9 bases unmatched. The CDR3 is 16 amino acids. Looked up from germline, CDR1 is SGHNT and CDR2 is YYREEE (reference sequence). The CDR3 loop is CASSSGRDRANTEAFF. CDR3 nucleotides: TGTGCCAGCAGCTCCGGAAGAGACAGGGCGAACACTGAAGCTTTCTTT.

V gene TRBV5-1 combines with J gene TRBJ2-3, with D possibly matching TRBD2 (5 bases). The CDR3 is 15 amino acids. Germline lookup yields CDR1 SGHRS and CDR2 YFSETQ. Trimming left V 0 bases short and J 2 bases short, with 10 bases between. The CDR3 DNA reads TGCGCCAGCAGCTTGGGGCTAGCTTACACAGATACGCAGTATTTT. Translating it yields CASSLGLAYTDTQYF.

The chain has TRBV5-1 and TRBJ2-3; 12 positions agree with TRBD2. This CDR3 contains 16 residues. V trimming: 4 bases; J trimming: 5 bases; junction bases outside the gene matches: 8. CDR1 is SGHRS and CDR2 is YFSETQ in the germline V gene. The CDR3 protein is CASSLDTSGRLDTQYF. In DNA, the CDR3 is TGCGCCAGCAGCCTGGACACTAGCGGGAGGTTAGATACGCAGTATTTT.

The chain couples TRBV2 to TRBJ2-7; a possible D gene is TRBD2 (6 bases). Germline-derived CDR1 and CDR2 are SNHLY and FYNNEI. Deletions cut 3 bases from V and 12 bases from J, with 12 bases between. This CDR3 is built from 11 residues. CDR3 nucleotide sequence: TGTGCCAGCAGTGAGACTAGTCTAACGTACTTC. Its translation is CASSETSLTYF.

The V call is TRBV2, the J call TRBJ2-3, with 12 bases fitting TRBD1. The V gene's germline CDR1 is SNHLY and CDR2 FYNNEI. V lost 8 bases and J lost 3; bases outside the gene matches: 6. CDR3 length equals 15 residues. The CDR3 DNA reads as TGTGCCAGCTGGGGGGACAGGGGGCAAACAGATACGCAGTATTTT. The encoded protein is CASWGDRGQTDTQYF.

The chain employs TRBV19 and TRBJ1-1, with a weak D call TRBD1 (5 bases). The V and J ends lost 7 bases and 1 base respectively, with 10 bases between them. Germline lookup yields CDR1 LNHDA and CDR2 SQIVND (reference sequence). The CDR3 length is 13 residues. The CDR3 here is CASKGGENTEAFF. DNA of the CDR3: TGTGCCAGTAAGGGAGGGGAGAACACTGAAGCTTTCTTT. Combining the CDR3 with reference TRBV19 and TRBJ1-1 gives the whole variable domain DGGITQSPKYLFRKEGQNVTLSCEQNLNHDAMYWYRQDPGQGLRLIYYSQIVNDFQKGDIAEGYSVSREKKESFPLTVTSAQKNPTAFYLCASKGGENTEAFFGQGTRLTVV.

This clone was counted only a few times. The chain joins TRBV3-1 (or the pseudogene TRBV3-2) to TRBJ1-5; unclear D gene. The CDR3 has 16 residues. V shed 3 bases and J shed 0 bases, with 12 bases lying between them. Germline CDR1 reads LGHDT; CDR2 reads YNNKEL (reference sequence). CDR3 sequence: CASSHPSGDSNQPQHF. The CDR3 DNA reads TGTGCCAGCAGCCACCCGAGCGGGGATAGCAATCAGCCCCAGCATTTT.